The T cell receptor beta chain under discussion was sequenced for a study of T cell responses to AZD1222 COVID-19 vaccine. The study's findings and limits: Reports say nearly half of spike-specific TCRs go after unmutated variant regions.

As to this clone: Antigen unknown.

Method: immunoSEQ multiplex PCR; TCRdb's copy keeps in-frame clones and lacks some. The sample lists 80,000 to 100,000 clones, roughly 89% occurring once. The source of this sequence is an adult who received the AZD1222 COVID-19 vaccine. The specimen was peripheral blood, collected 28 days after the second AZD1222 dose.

The CDR3 DNA is TGTGCCAGCAGTTACTCCGGGGACCGGACTGGAAACACCATATATTTT. Protein sequence: CASSYSGDRTGNTIYF. The V and J genes are TRBV6-5 and TRBJ1-3, with a possible D match to TRBD1 (5 bases). CDR1 is MNHEY, CDR2 SVGAGI, per germline. Trimming shortened V by 0 bases and J by 2 bases, and 11 bases separated the two germline ends. The CDR3 covers 16 residues.